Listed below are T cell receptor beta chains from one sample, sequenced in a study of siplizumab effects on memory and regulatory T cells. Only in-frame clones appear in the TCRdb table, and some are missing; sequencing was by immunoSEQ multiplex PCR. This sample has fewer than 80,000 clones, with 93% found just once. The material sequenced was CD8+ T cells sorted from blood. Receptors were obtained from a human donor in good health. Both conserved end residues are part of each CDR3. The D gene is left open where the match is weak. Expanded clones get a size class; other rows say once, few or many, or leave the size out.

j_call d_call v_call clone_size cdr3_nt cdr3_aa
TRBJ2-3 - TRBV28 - TGTGCCAGCAGCCCCCCGGGGGGCCTAAACACAGATACGCAGTATTTT CASSPPGGLNTDTQYF
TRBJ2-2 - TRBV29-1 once TGCAGCGTTACGACAGGGAACACCGGGGAGCTGTTTTTT CSVTTGNTGELFF
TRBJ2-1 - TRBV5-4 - TGTGCCAGCAGCTTTTGGGGGGTCAATGAGCAGTTCTTC CASSFWGVNEQFF
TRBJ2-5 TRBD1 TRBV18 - TGTGCCAGCTCAACCGACAGGGCCGTTGGGACCCAGTACTTC CASSTDRAVGTQYF
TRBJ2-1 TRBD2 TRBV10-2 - TGCGCCAGCAGTGTGACTAGCAGGTCCTACAATGAGCAGTTCTTC CASSVTSRSYNEQFF
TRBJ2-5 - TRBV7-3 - TGTGCCAGCAGCTTCCTCGCGGGGCGGGACCCAATCGGAGAGACCCAGTACTTC CASSFLAGRDPIGETQYF
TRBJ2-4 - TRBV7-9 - TGTGCCAGCAGCTTACTAATAGGACGGGCGGAGGCCAAAAACATTCAGTACTTC CASSLLIGRAEAKNIQYF
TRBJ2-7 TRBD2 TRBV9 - TGTGCCAGCAGCGTAGTGGCGAGCGGGGGTTCCTACGAGCAGTACTTC CASSVVASGGSYEQYF
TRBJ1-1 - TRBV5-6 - TGTGCCAGCAGCTTGGAGTCGGGGGCTGAAGCTTTCTTT CASSLESGAEAFF
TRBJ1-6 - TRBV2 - TGTGCCAGCAGTCCCCGGACAGAGTCAGAATCACCCCTCCACTTT CASSPRTESESPLHF
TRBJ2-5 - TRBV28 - TGTGCCAGCAGTTCCCACTACCAAGGGACCCGGGGGGAGACCCAGTACTTC CASSSHYQGTRGETQYF
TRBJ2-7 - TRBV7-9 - TGTGCCAGCAGCTTACCGGCCGGGGACGAGCAGTACTTC CASSLPAGDEQYF
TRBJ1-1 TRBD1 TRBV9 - TGTGCCAGCAGCGTAGGGACAGGGGGCACTGAAGCTTTCTTT CASSVGTGGTEAFF
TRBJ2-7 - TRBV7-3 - TGTGCCAGCAGCTCCCTGGGGGGGCTAGACGAGCAGTACTTC CASSSLGGLDEQYF
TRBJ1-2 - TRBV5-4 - TGTGCCAGCAGCTCCGGGACCGGGGACCTCACCTTC CASSSGTGDLTF
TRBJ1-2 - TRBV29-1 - TGCAGCGTTGAATGGGGGGGCGAAGGCTACACCTTC CSVEWGGEGYTF
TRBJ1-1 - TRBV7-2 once TGTGCCAGCAGCTTAGAGGGGGGCAGGGCTAACACTGAAGCTTTCTTT CASSLEGGRANTEAFF
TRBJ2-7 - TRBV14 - TGTGCCAGCAGCCAAGACATACAGTCTGGGGAGCAGTACTTC CASSQDIQSGEQYF
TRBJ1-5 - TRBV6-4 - TGTGCCAGCAGTTACTCGATGCCAGGAAATAATCAGCCCCAGCATTTT CASSYSMPGNNQPQHF
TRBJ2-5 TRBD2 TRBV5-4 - TGTGCCAGCAGCTTTTTGCGGGGGTTCCAAGAGACCCAGTACTTC CASSFLRGFQETQYF
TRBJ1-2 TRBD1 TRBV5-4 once TGTGCCAGCAGGCGACAGGGGGCGCCGTATATTGGCTACACCTTC CASRRQGAPYIGYTF
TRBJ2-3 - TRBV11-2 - TGTGCCAGCAGCCCCTGGGGCAGAAGCACAGATACGCAGTATTTT CASSPWGRSTDTQYF
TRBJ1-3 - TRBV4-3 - TGCGCCAGCAGCCAAGAAGTGGGGAATGGGCCGACCGGCTCTGGAAACACCATATATTTT CASSQEVGNGPTGSGNTIYF
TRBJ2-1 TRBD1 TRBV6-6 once TGTGCCAGCACCGCGGACAGGCCCCCTTACAATGAGCAGTTCTTC CASTADRPPYNEQFF
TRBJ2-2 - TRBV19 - TGTGCCAGTAGTTGGTACACCGGGGAGCTGTTTTTT CASSWYTGELFF
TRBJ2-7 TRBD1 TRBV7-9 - TGTGCCAGCAGCTTACCGGGACAGGGTGGCTTCGTGCAGTACTTC CASSLPGQGGFVQYF
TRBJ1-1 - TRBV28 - TGTGCCAGCAGTTCTGACGGACTGAGAATGAACACTGAAGCTTTCTTT CASSSDGLRMNTEAFF
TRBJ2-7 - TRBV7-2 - TGTGCCAGCAGCGCAAGTTACGAGCAGTACTTC CASSASYEQYF
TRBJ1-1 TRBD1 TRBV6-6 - TGTGCCAGCAGCCCGAGACAGGGGATGAACACTGAAGCTTTCTTT CASSPRQGMNTEAFF
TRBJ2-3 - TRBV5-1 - TGCGCCAGCAGCTTGACGGGGCCGTGGTCTGTTAGCACAGATACGCAGTATTTT CASSLTGPWSVSTDTQYF
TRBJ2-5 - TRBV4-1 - TGCGCCAGCAGCCAAGTCCCAGAGACCCAGTACTTC CASSQVPETQYF
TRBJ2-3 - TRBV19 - TGTGCCAGTAGAACAGGGTCCGGTACGCAGTATTTT CASRTGSGTQYF
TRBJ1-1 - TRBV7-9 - TGTGCCAGCAGCTTAGCTCAGGGTGCAAAGACTGAAGCTTTCTTT CASSLAQGAKTEAFF
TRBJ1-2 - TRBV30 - TGTGCCTGGAACATACAGGGAAACTATGGCTACACCTTC CAWNIQGNYGYTF
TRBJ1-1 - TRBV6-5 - TGTGCCAGCAGTTACTATGGGGGCAGGAGGGACACTGAAGCTTTCTTT CASSYYGGRRDTEAFF
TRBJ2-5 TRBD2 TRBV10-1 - TGCGCCAGCAGTGATCCTAGCGGGGGCCCGCAAGAGACCCAGTACTTC CASSDPSGGPQETQYF
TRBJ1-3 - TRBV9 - TGTGCCAGCAGCGCAACAGGGACTGGAAACACCATATATTTT CASSATGTGNTIYF
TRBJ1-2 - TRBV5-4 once TGTGCCAGCAGCTTGTGGGGCGGCTATGGCTACACCTTC CASSLWGGYGYTF
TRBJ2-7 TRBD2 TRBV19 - TGTGCCAGTAGTATGTATGGCGGGGGAACCTACGAGCAGTACTTC CASSMYGGGTYEQYF
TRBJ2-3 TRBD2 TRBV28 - TGTGCCAGCAGTCGACTGGGACTAGCGGGGGACCTCACAGATACGCAGTATTTT CASSRLGLAGDLTDTQYF
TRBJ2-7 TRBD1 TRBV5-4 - TGTGCCAGCAGCCCCGGGACAGGGACCTACGAGCAGTACTTC CASSPGTGTYEQYF